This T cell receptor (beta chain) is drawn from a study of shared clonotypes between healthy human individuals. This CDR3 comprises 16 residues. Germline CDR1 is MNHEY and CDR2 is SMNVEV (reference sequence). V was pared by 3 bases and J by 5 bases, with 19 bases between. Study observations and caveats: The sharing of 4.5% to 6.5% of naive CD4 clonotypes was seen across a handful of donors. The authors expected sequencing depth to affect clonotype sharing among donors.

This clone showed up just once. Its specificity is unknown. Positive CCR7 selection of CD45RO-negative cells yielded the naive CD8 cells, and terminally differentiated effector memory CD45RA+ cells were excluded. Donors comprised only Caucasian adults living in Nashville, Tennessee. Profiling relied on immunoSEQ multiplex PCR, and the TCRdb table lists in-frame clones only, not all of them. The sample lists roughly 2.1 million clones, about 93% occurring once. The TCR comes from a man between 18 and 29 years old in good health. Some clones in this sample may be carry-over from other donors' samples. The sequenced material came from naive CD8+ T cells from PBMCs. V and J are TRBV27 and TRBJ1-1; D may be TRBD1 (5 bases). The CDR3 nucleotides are TGTGCCAGCAGTTTTACCCCGGGGGGATTTCGAACTGAAGCTTTCTTT. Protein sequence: CASSFTPGGFRTEAFF.